This T cell receptor (beta chain) was identified in a study of shared clonotypes between healthy human individuals. General observations from the study: Clonotypes shared by all four donors outscored non-shared clonotypes in generation probability. Naive CD4 clonotypes overlapped across several donors at 4.5% to 5.5%.

The germline CDR1 and CDR2 sequences are SGHRS and YFSETQ. V lost 3 bases, J lost 6 bases, and 10 bases lay in between. This CDR3 comprises 13 residues. As concerns this clone: The antigen remains undetermined.

In the sorted-subset replicate PCRs, around 200 ng DNA, around 30,000 T cell genomes, was used. The table came from immunoSEQ multiplex PCR; TCRdb's copy has only in-frame clones and leaves some out. The table shows just over 2,000,000 clones, with roughly 95% occurring only once. Material for sequencing was naive CD4+ T cells sorted from blood. Subset here: CD45RA+ positively selected. The clonotype originates from a man between 18 and 29 years old in good health. J is TRBJ2-1 and V is TRBV5-1; TRBD2 might be the D (5 bases). Here the CDR3 reads CASSSGLVNEQFF. The CDR3 region has the DNA TGCGCCAGCAGCTCCGGACTGGTCAATGAGCAGTTCTTC.